This section outlines one T cell receptor beta chain sequence together with its context. The data originate from a study of control samples from healthy donors and cancer patients. This CDR3 contains 14 residues. Germline trimming cut 3 bases from V and 3 bases from J; bases unmatched to any gene: 3. Germline assignment: CDR1 SGHTS and CDR2 YDEGEE. Profiled with immunoSEQ multiplex PCR; TCRdb holds only in-frame clones, not every one. The sample has approximately 58,000 clones; 80% to 90% are singletons. V gene TRBV5-8 combines with J gene TRBJ2-1; 7 bases map to TRBD1. This clonotype was sampled from a woman aged 55 to 70 with lung cancer. Input material: PBMCs. CDR3 residues: CASSWGQLYNEQFF. CDR3 bases: TGTGCCAGCAGCTGGGGACAGCTCTACAATGAGCAGTTCTTC.